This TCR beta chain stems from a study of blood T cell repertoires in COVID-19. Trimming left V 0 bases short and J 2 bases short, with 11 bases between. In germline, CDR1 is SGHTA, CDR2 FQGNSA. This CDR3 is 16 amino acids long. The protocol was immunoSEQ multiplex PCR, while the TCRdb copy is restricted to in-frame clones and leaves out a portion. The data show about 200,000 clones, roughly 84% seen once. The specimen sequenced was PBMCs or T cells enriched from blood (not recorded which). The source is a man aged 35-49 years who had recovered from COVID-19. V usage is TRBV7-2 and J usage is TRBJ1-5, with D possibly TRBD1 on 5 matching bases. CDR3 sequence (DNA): TGTGCCAGCAGCTTAGCGGGGGGGTTTCGCAATCAGCCCCAGCATTTT. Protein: CASSLAGGFRNQPQHF.